This passage covers 14 T cell receptor beta chains from one sample sequenced in a study of sequential checkpoint blockade in melanoma. Regarding treatment: randomized to nivolumab then ipilimumab (arm A) or the reverse (arm B). Using immunoSEQ multiplex PCR, the repertoire was profiled, and TCRdb retains in-frame clones only, with some absent. This sample has 21,000 or so clones, with 65% to 85% found just once. The specimen was CD8+ T cells sorted from blood (inferred from file names), collected from a patient given nivolumab and ipilimumab in sequence. These receptors originate from a human donor with melanoma.

The gene calls are TRBV7-3 and TRBJ1-1; TRBD1 might be the D (6 bases). V was cut by 2 bases and J by 0 bases, with 10 bases left in between. The CDR3 covers 15 residues. Germline CDR1 SGHTA, CDR2 FQGTGA. CDR3 protein: CASSLGGGMNTEAFF. In nucleotides, the CDR3 is TGTGCCAGCAGCTTAGGTGGGGGCATGAACACTGAAGCTTTCTTT.

The rearrangement joins TRBV6-6 to TRBJ1-2; possible D gene TRBD1, 5 bases. V dropped 0 bases and J dropped 3 bases, with 8 bases sitting between them. The germline CDR1 and CDR2 sequences are MNHNY and SVGAGI (reference sequence). This CDR3 contains 14 residues. DNA for the CDR3: TGTGCCAGCAGTTACTCGGACAAGCACTATGGCTACACCTTC. Protein product: CASSYSDKHYGYTF.

This chain's CDR3 is CASSYRDRIQETQYF. The CDR3 coding sequence is TGTGCCAGCAGTTACCGGGACAGGATACAAGAGACCCAGTACTTC. This rearrangement joins TRBV6-6 to TRBJ2-5; 8 bases agree with TRBD1. This CDR3 has 15 residues. Germline V lookup: CDR1 MNHNY, CDR2 SVGAGI (reference sequence). V shed 2 bases and J 2 bases; nucleotides not matched to a gene: 4.

The rearrangement joins TRBV7-3 to TRBJ2-1; no reliable D call. Germline-derived CDR1 and CDR2 are SGHTA and FQGTGA. CDR3 length: 15 amino acids. V was pared by 5 bases and J by 8 bases, with 19 bases between. The CDR3 DNA is TGTGCCAGCAGCCTCCTTCGTCGAGCCCTACATGAGCAGTTCTTC. It codes for CASSLLRRALHEQFF. The full variable domain, in which reference TRBV7-3 and TRBJ2-1 provide the parts outside the CDR3, is GAGVSQTPSNKVTEKGKYVELRCDPISGHTALYWYRQSLGQGPEFLIYFQGTGAADDSGLPNDRFFAVRPEGSVSTLKIQRTERGDSAVYLCASSLLRRALHEQFFGPGTRLTVL.

As concerns this clone: Other DNA sequences of this sample code for an identical CDR3. The chain has TRBV27 and TRBJ2-7, with D maybe TRBD2 (5 bases). Trimming took 3 bases from V and 3 from J, leaving 9 bases between them. This CDR3 comprises 13 residues. Per the germline V gene, CDR1 is MNHEY and CDR2 is SMNVEV (reference sequence). The CDR3 sequence is CASSLFRGYEQYF. CDR3 bases: TGTGCCAGCAGTTTGTTTCGGGGCTACGAGCAGTACTTC.

V usage is TRBV10-3 and J usage is TRBJ1-5; D not certain. The germline V gene encodes CDR1 ENHRY and CDR2 SYGVKD. Trimming took 0 bases from V and 3 from J, leaving 6 bases between them. The CDR3 extends over 14 amino acids. The CDR3 is CAISESTVNQPQHF. The CDR3 DNA is TGTGCCATCAGTGAGTCCACGGTCAATCAGCCCCAGCATTTT.

The rearrangement joins TRBV29-1 to TRBJ2-7; 10 nucleotides agree with TRBD1. The CDR3 extends over 13 amino acids. The trim removed 4 bases at V and 3 bases at J, leaving 3 bases unmatched. From germline, CDR1 is SQVTM and CDR2 ANQGSEA. The CDR3 DNA reads TGCAGCGTTGGACGGACAGGGGGCTACGAGCAGTACTTC. It yields the protein CSVGRTGGYEQYF.

This sequence joins TRBV4-1 and TRBJ1-2, with 9 positions matching TRBD1. Germline-derived CDR1 and CDR2 are MGHRA and YSYEKL. The junction had 4 bases not matched to a gene; V was cut back by 3 bases and J by 2 bases. This CDR3 region has 15 residues. CDR3 DNA: TGCGCCAGCAGCCAGAGGACAGGGGAGAACTATGGCTACACCTTC. It translates to CASSQRTGENYGYTF.

V usage is TRBV27 and J usage is TRBJ2-1; 11 nucleotides align to TRBD2. This CDR3 region has 16 residues. The germline gives CDR1 MNHEY, CDR2 SMNVEV (reference sequence). Trimming cost V 8 bases and J 8 bases; bases outside gene matches: 14. The CDR3 DNA is TGTGCCAGCCATCCTATAGCGGGAGGGCACCTCTATGAGCAGTTCTTC. Protein: CASHPIAGGHLYEQFF.

This sequence joins TRBV6-1 and TRBJ1-1; 7 bases match TRBD1. CDR3 length: 14 amino acids. Germline loops: CDR1 MNHNS, CDR2 SASEGT. V lost 3 bases, J lost 2 bases, and 3 bases stayed unmatched. The CDR3 coding sequence is TGTGCCAGCAGTGACAGGGGGGTCAACACTGAAGCTTTCTTT. It yields the protein CASSDRGVNTEAFF.

This chain links TRBV27 with TRBJ2-1; tentative D call: TRBD2 (5 bases). CDR3 length: 15 residues. V lost 3 bases and J lost 6, with 15 bases in between. Germline V CDR1 and CDR2: MNHEY, SMNVEV (reference sequence). CDR3 sequence: CASSFRTPAGNEQFF. The CDR3 DNA follows: TGTGCCAGCAGTTTCCGGACCCCGGCGGGCAATGAGCAGTTCTTC.

The chain recombines TRBV5-6 with TRBJ1-2; D call uncertain. CDR3 size: 14 residues. The V end lost 0 bases, the J end lost 5 bases, and 11 bases lay between the germline ends. The germline V gene has CDR1 SGHDT and CDR2 YYEEEE. CDR3 sequence: CASSLGAFRYGYTF. The DNA of the CDR3 is TGTGCCAGCAGCTTGGGGGCGTTTAGGTATGGCTACACCTTC.

As to this clone: The sample contains more than one DNA sequence encoding this CDR3. This sequence joins TRBV10-1 and TRBJ2-7, with 9 bases lining up with TRBD1. Per the germline V gene, CDR1 is WNHNN and CDR2 is SYGVQD (reference sequence). The CDR3 consists of 14 residues. The J segment lost 4 bases and the V segment lost 0 bases, leaving 1 base of the junction unmatched. The CDR3 bases are TGCGCCAGCAGTGAGTCCGGGACAGGGTACGAGCAGTACTTC. Its translation is CASSESGTGYEQYF.

The rearrangement links TRBV27 to TRBJ2-1; D unresolved. The germline V and J ends were trimmed by 10 bases and 0 bases, with 13 bases remaining between them. The CDR3 sequence is 14 residues long. In germline, CDR1 is MNHEY, CDR2 SMNVEV (reference sequence). The CDR3 DNA is TGTGCCACCTCGCCACGTAGCTCCTACAATGAGCAGTTCTTC. Residues: CATSPRSSYNEQFF.